Below, one T cell receptor beta chain is given with its context. The authors' processing: Amplification of reference gene primers provided the estimated nucleated cell counts. TCRdb's table, derived via immunoSEQ multiplex PCR, lists solely in-frame clones and lacks some. V, J and clone size are taken as reported in that table, and D and trimming were inferred from the DNA itself. Among 400,000 or so clones, 88% were seen once, and the ten largest hold approximately 2.1%. The entry originates in a study of blood T cell repertoires in COVID-19. For the study at large: Spain, Italy and the United States supplied samples that represented acute and convalescent COVID-19. T cells, B-cell-depleted T cells, or PBMCs supplied cDNA or gDNA.

Cohorts were based on clinical histories the participants reported. V was cut by 1 base and J by 6 bases, with 15 bases left in between. This CDR3 region has 16 residues. Looked up from germline, CDR1 is KGHSH and CDR2 is LQKENI. The receptor's source is a woman in her thirties or forties with acute COVID-19. Sequencing input: PBMCs or T cells enriched from blood (not recorded which). The gene calls are TRBV18 and TRBJ1-4; no firm D call. This chain's CDR3 is CASSPRAGVGDEKLFF. CDR3 nucleotide sequence: TGTGCCAGCTCACCACGAGCCGGGGTCGGGGATGAAAAACTGTTTTTT.